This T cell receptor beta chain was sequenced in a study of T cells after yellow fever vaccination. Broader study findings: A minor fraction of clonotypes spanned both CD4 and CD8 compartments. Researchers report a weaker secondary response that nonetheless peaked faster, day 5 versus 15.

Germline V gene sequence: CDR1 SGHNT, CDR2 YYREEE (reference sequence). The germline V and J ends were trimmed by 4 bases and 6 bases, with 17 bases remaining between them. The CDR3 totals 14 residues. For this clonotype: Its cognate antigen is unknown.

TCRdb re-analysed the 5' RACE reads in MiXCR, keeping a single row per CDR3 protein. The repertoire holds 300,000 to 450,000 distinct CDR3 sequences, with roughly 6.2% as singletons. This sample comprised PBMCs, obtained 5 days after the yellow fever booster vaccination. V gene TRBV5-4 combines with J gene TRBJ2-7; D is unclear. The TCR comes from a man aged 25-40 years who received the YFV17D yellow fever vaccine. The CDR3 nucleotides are TGTGCCAGCAGCCTCGGTTTGACATCTGTCGAGCAGTACTTC. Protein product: CASSLGLTSVEQYF.